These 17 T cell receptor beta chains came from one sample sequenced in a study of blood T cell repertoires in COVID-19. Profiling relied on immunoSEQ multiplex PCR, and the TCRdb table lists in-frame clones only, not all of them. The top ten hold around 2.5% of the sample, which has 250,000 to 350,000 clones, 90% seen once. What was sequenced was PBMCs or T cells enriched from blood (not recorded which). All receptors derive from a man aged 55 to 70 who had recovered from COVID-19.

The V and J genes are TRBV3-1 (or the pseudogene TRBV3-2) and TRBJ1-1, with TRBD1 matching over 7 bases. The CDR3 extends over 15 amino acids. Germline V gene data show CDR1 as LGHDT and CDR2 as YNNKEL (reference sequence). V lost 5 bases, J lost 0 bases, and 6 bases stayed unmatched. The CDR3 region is CASSTRQGLNTEAFF. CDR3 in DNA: TGTGCCAGCAGCACACGACAGGGCTTGAACACTGAAGCTTTCTTT.

CDR3 region: CASSIFRDYEQYF. The CDR3 DNA sequence: TGTGCCAGTAGTATCTTCCGGGACTACGAGCAGTACTTC. The chain combines TRBV19 with TRBJ2-7; possible D gene TRBD2, 5 bases. Germline loops: CDR1 LNHDA, CDR2 SQIVND (reference sequence). V lost 3 bases, J lost 3 bases, and 9 bases lay in between. This CDR3 is built from 13 residues.

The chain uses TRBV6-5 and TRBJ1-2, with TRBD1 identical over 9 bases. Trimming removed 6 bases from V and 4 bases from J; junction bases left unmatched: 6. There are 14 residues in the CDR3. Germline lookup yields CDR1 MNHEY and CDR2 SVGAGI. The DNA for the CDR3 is TGTGCCAGCAGACCTGGACAGGGGATCTATGGCTACACCTTC. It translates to CASRPGQGIYGYTF.

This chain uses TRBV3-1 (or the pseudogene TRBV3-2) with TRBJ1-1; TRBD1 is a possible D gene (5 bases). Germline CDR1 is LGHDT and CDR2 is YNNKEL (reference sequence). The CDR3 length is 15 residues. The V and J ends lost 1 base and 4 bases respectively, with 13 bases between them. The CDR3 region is CASSQGSGWGTEAFF. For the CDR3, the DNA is TGTGCCAGCAGCCAAGGATCAGGGTGGGGCACTGAAGCTTTCTTT.

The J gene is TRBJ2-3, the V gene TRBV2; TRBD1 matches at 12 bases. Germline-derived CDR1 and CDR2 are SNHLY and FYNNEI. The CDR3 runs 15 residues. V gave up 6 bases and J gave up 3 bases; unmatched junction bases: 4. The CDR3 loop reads CASREGQGATDTQYF. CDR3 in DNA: TGTGCCAGCAGGGAGGGACAGGGGGCAACAGATACGCAGTATTTT. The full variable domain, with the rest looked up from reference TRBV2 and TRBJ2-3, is EPEVTQTPSHQVTQMGQEVILRCVPISNHLYFYWYRQILGQKVEFLVSFYNNEISEKSEIFDDQFSVERPDGSNFTLKIRSTKLEDSAMYFCASREGQGATDTQYFGPGTRLTVL.

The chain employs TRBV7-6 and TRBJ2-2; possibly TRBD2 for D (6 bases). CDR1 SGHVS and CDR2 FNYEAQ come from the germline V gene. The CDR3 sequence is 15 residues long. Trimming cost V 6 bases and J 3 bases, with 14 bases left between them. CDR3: CASSWGLVHTGELFF. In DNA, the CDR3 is TGTGCCAGCAGTTGGGGACTGGTTCACACCGGGGAGCTGTTTTTT.

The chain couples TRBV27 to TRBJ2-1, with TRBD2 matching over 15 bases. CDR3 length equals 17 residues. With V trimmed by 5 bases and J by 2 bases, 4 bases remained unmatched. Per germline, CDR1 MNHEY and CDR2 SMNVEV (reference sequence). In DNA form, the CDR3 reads TGTGCCAGCAGTCCCGGACTAGCGGGGGGGACCTACAATGAGCAGTTCTTC. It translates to CASSPGLAGGTYNEQFF.

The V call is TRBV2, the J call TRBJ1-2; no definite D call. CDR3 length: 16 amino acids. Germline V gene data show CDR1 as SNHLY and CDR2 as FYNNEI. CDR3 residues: CALLGRTAQFNYGYTF. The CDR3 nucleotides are TGTGCTCTACTTGGTCGAACAGCCCAATTTAACTATGGCTACACCTTC.

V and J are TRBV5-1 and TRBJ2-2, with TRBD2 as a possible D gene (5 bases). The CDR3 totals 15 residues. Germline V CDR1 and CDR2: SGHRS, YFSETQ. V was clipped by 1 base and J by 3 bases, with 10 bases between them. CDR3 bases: TGCGCCAGCAGCTTGTCTAGCCCGTACACCGGGGAGCTGTTTTTT. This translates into CASSLSSPYTGELFF.

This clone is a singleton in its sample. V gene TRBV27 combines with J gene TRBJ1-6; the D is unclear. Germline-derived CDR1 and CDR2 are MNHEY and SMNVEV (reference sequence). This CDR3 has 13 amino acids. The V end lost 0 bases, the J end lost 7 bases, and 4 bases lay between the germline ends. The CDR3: CASSLSANSPLHF. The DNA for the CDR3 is TGTGCCAGCAGTTTATCTGCGAATTCACCCCTCCACTTT.

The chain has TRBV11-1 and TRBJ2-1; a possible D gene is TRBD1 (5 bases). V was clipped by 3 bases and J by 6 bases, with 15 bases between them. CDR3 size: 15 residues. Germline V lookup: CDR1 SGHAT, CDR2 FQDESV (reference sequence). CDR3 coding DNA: TGTGCCAGCAGCTTTTCAATAGGGGCGATCAATGAGCAGTTCTTC. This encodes CASSFSIGAINEQFF.

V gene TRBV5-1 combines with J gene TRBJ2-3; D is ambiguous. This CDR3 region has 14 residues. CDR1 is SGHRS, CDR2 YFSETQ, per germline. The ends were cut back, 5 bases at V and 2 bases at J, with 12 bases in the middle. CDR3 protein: CASRPSGPTDTQYF. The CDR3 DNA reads TGCGCCAGCAGACCCAGTGGTCCCACAGATACGCAGTATTTT.

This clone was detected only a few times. CDR3 in DNA: TGTGCCAGCAGCCCAGGGACAGGGCCCACCGGGGAGCTGTTTTTT. Encoded protein: CASSPGTGPTGELFF. This chain joins TRBV11-1 and TRBJ2-2; the match to TRBD1 covers 9 bases. The CDR3 sequence is 15 residues long. V trimming: 5 bases; J trimming: 4 bases; junction bases outside the gene matches: 5. In germline, CDR1 is SGHAT, CDR2 FQDESV (reference sequence). Using reference TRBV11-1 and TRBJ2-2 for the parts outside the CDR3, the full variable domain is EAEVAQSPRYKITEKSQAVAFWCDPISGHATLYWYRQILGQGPELLVQFQDESVVDDSQLPKDRFSAERLKGVDSTLKIQPAELGDSAMYLCASSPGTGPTGELFFGEGSRLTVL.

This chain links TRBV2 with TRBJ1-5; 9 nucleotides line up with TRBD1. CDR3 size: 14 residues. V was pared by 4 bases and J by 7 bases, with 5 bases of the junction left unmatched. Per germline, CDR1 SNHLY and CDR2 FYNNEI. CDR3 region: CASSATGGGQPQHF. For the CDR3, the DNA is TGTGCCAGCAGTGCTACAGGGGGCGGCCAGCCCCAGCATTTT.

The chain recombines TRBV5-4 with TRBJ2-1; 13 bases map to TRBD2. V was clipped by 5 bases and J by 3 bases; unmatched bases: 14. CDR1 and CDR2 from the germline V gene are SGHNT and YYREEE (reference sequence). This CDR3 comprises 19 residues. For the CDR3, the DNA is TGTGCCAGCAGGGGGTCAGGACTAGCGGGGGCCCGATTCTACAATGAGCAGTTCTTC. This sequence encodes CASRGSGLAGARFYNEQFF.

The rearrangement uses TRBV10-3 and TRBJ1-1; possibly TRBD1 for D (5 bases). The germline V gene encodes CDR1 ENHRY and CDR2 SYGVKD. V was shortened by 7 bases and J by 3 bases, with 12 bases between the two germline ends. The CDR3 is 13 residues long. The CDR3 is CAIKEGRDTEAFF. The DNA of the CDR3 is TGTGCCATCAAGGAGGGGAGGGACACTGAAGCTTTCTTT.

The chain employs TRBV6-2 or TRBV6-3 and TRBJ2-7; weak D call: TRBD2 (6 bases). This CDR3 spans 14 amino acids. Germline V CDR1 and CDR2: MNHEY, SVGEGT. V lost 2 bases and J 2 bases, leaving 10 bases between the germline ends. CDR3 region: CASSYGGSTYEQYF. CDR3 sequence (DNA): TGTGCCAGCAGTTACGGAGGGTCTACCTACGAGCAGTACTTC.